A selection of T cell receptor beta chains follows, all from one sample in a study of vaccination effects on CD4 cells after COVID-19. These receptors are not linked to any known antigen. TCRdb's table, derived via immunoSEQ multiplex PCR, lists solely in-frame clones and lacks some. The profile shows tens of thousands of clones, approximately 74% of them singletons. Sequencing used CD4+ T cells from PBMCs cultured with HCoV-NL63 spike peptides, obtained before COVID-19 vaccination. The receptors come from a human donor who received a COVID-19 vaccine. Each CDR3 is given with its conserved first and last residue. The order of the fields is clone size, J gene, V gene, D gene, CDR3 DNA, CDR3 protein. D genes are given only for firm matches. Size is omitted from some rows. Given values are once, few, many or a class for expanded clones.

>.|TRBJ1-1|TRBV18|.
TGTGCCAGCTCACCTGGTTTAACCAGTGGAGCTTTCTTT
CASSPGLTSGAFF
>.|TRBJ1-1|TRBV7-9|.
TGTGCCAGCACCCAAGACGACGGAGCAAACACTGAAGCTTTCTTT
CASTQDDGANTEAFF
>.|TRBJ2-2|TRBV2|.
TGTGCCAGCAGTGAAAAGAACCGGCTGTTTTTT
CASSEKNRLFF
>few|TRBJ1-5|TRBV19|TRBD1
TGTGCCAGTAGTATACTGGCAGGGGGCAGTCAGCCCCAGCATTTT
CASSILAGGSQPQHF
>.|TRBJ2-2|TRBV2|.
TGTGCCAGCAGCAATAGTATGGCAACCGGGGAGCTGTTTTTT
CASSNSMATGELFF
>.|TRBJ2-5|TRBV5-1|.
TGCGCCAGCAGCCTGAGCCTAGCGCAAGAGACCCAGTACTTC
CASSLSLAQETQYF
>.|TRBJ2-5|TRBV14|.
TGTGCCAGCAGCCAAGGGGACACCGCGGGGACCCAGTACTTC
CASSQGDTAGTQYF
>.|TRBJ2-1|TRBV6-5|.
TGTGCCAGCAGCCTTTTGAATGAGCAGTTCTTC
CASSLLNEQFF
>medium-sized|TRBJ2-3|TRBV7-2|.
TGTGCCAGCAGCTCTTACACAGATACGCAGTATTTT
CASSSYTDTQYF
>.|TRBJ1-6|TRBV27|.
TGTGCCAGCAGTTTATCGAGGACAGTACTTAATTCACCCCTCCACTTT
CASSLSRTVLNSPLHF
>.|TRBJ2-3|TRBV6-2/TRBV6-3|.
TGTGCCAGCAGCCCTTATTTGGCGGGGTACACAGATACGCAGTATTTT
CASSPYLAGYTDTQYF
>once|TRBJ2-1|TRBV28|.
TGTGCCAGCAGCCTAAGGGTTAAGTCCTACAATGAGCAGTTCTTC
CASSLRVKSYNEQFF
>.|TRBJ1-4|TRBV24-1|.
TGTGCCACCAGTGACGCCAGGGGCTCTAATGAAAAACTGTTTTTT
CATSDARGSNEKLFF
>once|TRBJ1-4|TRBV18|.
TGTGCCAGCTCACCTTCTTTGGGTTCGGCTAATGAAAAACTGTTTTTT
CASSPSLGSANEKLFF
>.|TRBJ2-2|TRBV4-1|TRBD2
TGCGCCAGCAGCCTACGGACTAGCGGAAACACCGGGGAGCTGTTTTTT
CASSLRTSGNTGELFF
>.|TRBJ2-2|TRBV21-1|.
TGTGCCAGCAGCAAAGATAGGGGAACCGGGGAGCTGTTTTTT
CASSKDRGTGELFF
>few|TRBJ2-5|TRBV5-5|.
TGTGCCAGCAGCACCGGGTCACAAGAGACCCAGTACTTC
CASSTGSQETQYF
>.|TRBJ1-1|TRBV29-1|.
TGCACGGGATGGCGAGGTGAAGCTTTCTTT
CTGWRGEAFF
>.|TRBJ1-1|TRBV12-3/TRBV12-4|.
TGTGCCAGCAGTTATGGGGGTAGGACTGAAGCTTTCTTT
CASSYGGRTEAFF
>.|TRBJ2-2|TRBV6-2/TRBV6-3|.
TGTGCCAGCAGTGCGGGGCGTCCCGGGGAGCTGTTTTTT
CASSAGRPGELFF
>few|TRBJ1-2|TRBV28|.
TGTGCCAGCAGTTCGTACAATACAGGGTTTACTGGCTACACCTTC
CASSSYNTGFTGYTF
>.|TRBJ1-1|TRBV5-1|.
TGCGCCAGCAGCGTGTGGGTGACAAACTCTGAAGCTTTCTTT
CASSVWVTNSEAFF
>.|TRBJ2-2|TRBV6-5|.
TGTGCCAGCAGGGGGAGACAGAACACCGGGGAGCTGTTTTTT
CASRGRQNTGELFF
>.|TRBJ2-1|TRBV7-2|TRBD1
TGTGCCAGCAGCTTAGCCAGTCAGGGGGCGAGGGTATGTATCTTC
CASSLASQGARVCIF
>.|TRBJ2-3|TRBV24-1|TRBD2
TGTGCCACCAGTTCGGGGGGGGCTTCAGATACGCAGTATTTT
CATSSGGASDTQYF
>.|TRBJ1-1|TRBV6-6|.
TGTGCCAGCAGTTATAGCTCGAGACAGGTGACTGAAGCTTTCTTT
CASSYSSRQVTEAFF
>.|TRBJ1-6|TRBV11-2|TRBD1
TGTGCCAGCAGCCCGCGGACAGGGAATTCACCCCTCCACTTT
CASSPRTGNSPLHF
>.|TRBJ2-2|TRBV9|.
TGTGCCAGCAGTCCAGGGGTTAACACCGGGGAGCTGTTTTTT
CASSPGVNTGELFF
>.|TRBJ1-5|TRBV6-1|TRBD1
TGTGCCAGCAGTGAAGCGGACAGGAGACAGCCCCAGCATTTT
CASSEADRRQPQHF
>.|TRBJ1-6|TRBV21-1|.
TGTGCCAGCAGCAAAGCGGGGGACGGGCGATCATATAATTCACCCCTCCACTTT
CASSKAGDGRSYNSPLHF
>few|TRBJ1-3|TRBV7-9|TRBD1
TGTGCCAGCAGCTCTGATACAGGGGGCGGAAACACCATATATTTT
CASSSDTGGGNTIYF
>.|TRBJ1-2|TRBV6-5|.
TGTGCCAGCACCGAAACCAGAGCTAGGGGCTACACCTTC
CASTETRARGYTF
>.|TRBJ2-6|TRBV7-2|.
TGTGCCAGCAGTCAATCAGGGGGGGCCAACGTCCTGACTTTC
CASSQSGGANVLTF
>few|TRBJ2-2|TRBV7-3|.
TGTGCCAGCAGCCCTTTTGGGGGAACCGGGGAGCTGTTTTTT
CASSPFGGTGELFF
>.|TRBJ1-4|TRBV20-1|.
TGCAGTGGCCTGACTAATGAAAAACTGTTTTTT
CSGLTNEKLFF
>.|TRBJ2-1|TRBV14|.
TGTGCCAGCAGCCGACAAGGGGCACGGCAAGCGTTCTTC
CASSRQGARQAFF
>.|TRBJ2-2|TRBV19|TRBD1
TGTGCCAGTAGTATAACAGGGGTGGAGACCGGGGAGCTGTTTTTT
CASSITGVETGELFF
>.|TRBJ1-3|TRBV28|.
TGTGCCAGCAGCCCCCGCGTAGGAAACACCATATATTTT
CASSPRVGNTIYF
>.|TRBJ2-1|TRBV5-1|TRBD1
TGCGCCAGCAGCTTGTCGGGACAGGGCAACAATGAGCAGTTCTTC
CASSLSGQGNNEQFF
>.|TRBJ1-4|TRBV19|.
TGTGCCAGTAGTATTGATGGACCTCCCAATGAAAAACTGTTTTTT
CASSIDGPPNEKLFF
>few|TRBJ1-1|TRBV5-1|.
TGCGCCACCAGATTAGGGCCGAACACTGAAGCTTTCTTT
CATRLGPNTEAFF
>.|TRBJ1-4|TRBV19|.
TGTGCCAGTAGTATGCGGGATAATGAAAAACTGTTTTTT
CASSMRDNEKLFF
>.|TRBJ2-3|TRBV2|.
TGTGCCAGCAGTGACCCTAGGTTCACAGATACGCAGTATTTT
CASSDPRFTDTQYF
>.|TRBJ1-1|TRBV30|TRBD1
TGTGCCTGGAGTGTACGGGGGACAGGGGCTTCTTACACTGAAGCTTTCTTT
CAWSVRGTGASYTEAFF
>.|TRBJ1-4|TRBV7-2|TRBD1
TGTGCCAGCAGCTCTAAACAGGGGGAAAAACTGTTTTTT
CASSSKQGEKLFF
>.|TRBJ2-3|TRBV5-1|TRBD1
TGCGCCAGCAGCTGGGACAGGGGGTCAGATACGCAGTATTTT
CASSWDRGSDTQYF
>.|TRBJ1-1|TRBV12-3/TRBV12-4|.
TGTGCCAGCAGCAATCCACCCACAGGGAATGCTTTCTTT
CASSNPPTGNAFF
>once|TRBJ1-5|TRBV28|TRBD1
TGTGCCAGCAGCATTACAGGGGGCAAAAAGTTCAATCAGCCCCAGCATTTT
CASSITGGKKFNQPQHF
>few|TRBJ1-3|TRBV7-2|.
TGTGCCAGCAGCTCTCAACGGGGGGGCTCTGGAAACACCATATATTTT
CASSSQRGGSGNTIYF